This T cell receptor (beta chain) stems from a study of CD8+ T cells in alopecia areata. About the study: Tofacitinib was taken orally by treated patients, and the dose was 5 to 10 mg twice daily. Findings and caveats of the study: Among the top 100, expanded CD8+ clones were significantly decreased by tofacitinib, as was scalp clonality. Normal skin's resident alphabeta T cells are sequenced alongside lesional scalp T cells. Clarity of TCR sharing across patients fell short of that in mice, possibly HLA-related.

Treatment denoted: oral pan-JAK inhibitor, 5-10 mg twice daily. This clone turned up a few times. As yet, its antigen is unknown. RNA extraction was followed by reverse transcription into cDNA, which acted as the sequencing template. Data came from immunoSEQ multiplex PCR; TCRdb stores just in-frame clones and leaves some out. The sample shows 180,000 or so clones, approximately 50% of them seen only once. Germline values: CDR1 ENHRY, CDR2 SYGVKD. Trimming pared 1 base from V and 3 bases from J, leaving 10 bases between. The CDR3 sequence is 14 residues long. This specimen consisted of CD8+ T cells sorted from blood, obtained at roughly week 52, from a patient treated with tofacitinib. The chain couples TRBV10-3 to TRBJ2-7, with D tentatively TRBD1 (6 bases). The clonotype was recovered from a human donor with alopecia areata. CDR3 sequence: CAISEFGQSYEQYF. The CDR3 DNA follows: TGTGCCATCAGTGAGTTTGGACAGAGCTACGAGCAGTACTTC.